The present T cell receptor (beta chain) was sequenced within a study of Graves' ophthalmopathy and Graves' hyperthyroidism. This clonotype occurred many times. A diagnosis was made from clinical symptoms together with serum thyroxine, TRAb, thyroid ultrasound and orbital computed tomography. The authors isolated PBMCs from approximately 10 ml of fresh peripheral blood. Deletions cut 3 bases from V and 4 bases from J, with 9 bases between. The length of the CDR3 is 13 residues. The authors amplified TCR beta CDR3 regions from RNA transcripts. Following a first-round RT-PCR that used HTBI primers, a second-round multiplex PCR was carried out. TCRdb reprocessed the multiplex PCR reads via MiXCR and lists one record per CDR3 protein. The top ten hold under 55% of the sample, which has a few hundred thousand distinct CDR3 sequences, about 22% seen once.

This clonotype originated in a woman aged 45-65 years with Graves' ophthalmopathy. This rearrangement joins TRBV12-3 or TRBV12-4 to TRBJ1-2; TRBD1 is a possible D gene (5 bases). Sequenced: peripheral blood. The DNA for the CDR3 is TGTGCCAGCAGTTTGGGGGAGGGCTATGGCTACACCTTC. Residues: CASSLGEGYGYTF.